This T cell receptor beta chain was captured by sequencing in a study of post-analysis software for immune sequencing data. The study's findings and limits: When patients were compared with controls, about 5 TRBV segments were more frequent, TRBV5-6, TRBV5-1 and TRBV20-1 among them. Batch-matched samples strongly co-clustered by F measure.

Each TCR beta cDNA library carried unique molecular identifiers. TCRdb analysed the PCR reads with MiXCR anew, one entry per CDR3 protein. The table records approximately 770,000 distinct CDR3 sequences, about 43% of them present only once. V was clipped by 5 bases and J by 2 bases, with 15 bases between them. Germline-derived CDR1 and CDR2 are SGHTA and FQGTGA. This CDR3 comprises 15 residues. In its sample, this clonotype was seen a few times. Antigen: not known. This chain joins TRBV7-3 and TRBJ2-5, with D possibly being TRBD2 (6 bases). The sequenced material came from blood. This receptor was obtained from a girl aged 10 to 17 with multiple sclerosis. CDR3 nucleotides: TGTGCCAGCAGCGCCGCGCGGGGAATACAAGAGACCCAGTACTTC. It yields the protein CASSAARGIQETQYF.